A single sample is the source of the 17 T cell receptor beta chains below, sequenced in a study of T-cell memory formation after mild COVID-19. A single record per CDR3 protein comes from TCRdb applying MiXCR to the 5' RACE reads. The sample records about 390,000 distinct CDR3 sequences, under 25% being singletons. Material for sequencing was PBMCs or a T cell subset sorted from them (not recorded which). Receptor source: an adult woman who had mild COVID-19 (a few samples of this study predate the infection). Cell type and time point are not known.

The genes are TRBV20-1 and TRBJ2-1, with 7 bases lining up with TRBD2. The CDR3 runs 14 residues. V was clipped by 6 bases and J by 0 bases; unmatched bases: 5. Germline V gene data show CDR1 as DFQATT and CDR2 as SNEGSKA (reference sequence). The CDR3, as DNA: TGCAGTGCCAAACTAGCGTCCTCCTACAATGAGCAGTTCTTC. Translating gives CSAKLASSYNEQFF.

The table lists this clonotype with many counts. This chain connects TRBV15 to TRBJ1-5; 7 bases align to TRBD1. CDR1 and CDR2 from the germline V gene are LNHNV and YYDKDF (reference sequence). This CDR3 has 18 amino acids. Unmatched junction bases numbered 10, after V lost 0 bases and J lost 2 bases. Written as DNA, the CDR3 is TGTGCCACCAGCAGAGACTCAAATACAGGGGTAGGCAATCAGCCCCAGCATTTT. Translation: CATSRDSNTGVGNQPQHF.

This chain connects TRBV7-3 to TRBJ2-2, with 7 nucleotides matching TRBD1. Trimming at V came to 6 bases and at J to 1 base, leaving 2 bases not matched to a gene. Germline lookup yields CDR1 SGHTA and CDR2 FQGTGA. The CDR3 is 14 amino acids. For the CDR3, the DNA is TGTGCCAGCAGGTGGACAGGGAACACCGGGGAGCTGTTTTTT. This codes for CASRWTGNTGELFF.

The V gene is TRBV7-2, the J gene TRBJ2-1, with 10 nucleotides matching TRBD2. After removal of 1 base from V and 7 bases from J, the junction contained 4 bases not matched to a gene. The CDR3 spans 15 residues. CDR1 and CDR2 from the germline V gene are SGHTA and FQGNSA. The CDR3, as DNA: TGTGCCAGCAGCTTAGAGACTAGCGGGCGGAATGAGCAGTTCTTC. This codes for CASSLETSGRNEQFF.

In this sample, this clonotype turned up a few times. One base away lies a much larger clone, so this may be a sequencing read error. The rearrangement uses TRBV18 and TRBJ2-5; perhaps TRBD2 as D (5 bases). The CDR3 covers 12 residues. Germline CDR1 and CDR2: KGHSH and LQKENI. The germline V and J ends were trimmed by 8 bases and 5 bases, with 12 bases remaining between them. The CDR3, as DNA: TGTGCCAGCGGCCGTCCGGGGGAGACCCAGTACTTC. Protein sequence: CASGRPGETQYF.

The chain combines TRBV5-1 with TRBJ2-7, with TRBD1 matching over 9 bases. This CDR3 comprises 15 residues. The V and J ends lost 5 bases and 2 bases, in that order; junction bases with no gene match: 8. From germline, CDR1 is SGHRS and CDR2 YFSETQ. The CDR3 coding sequence is TGCGCCAGCAGTTCCACCGGGACAGGGCCCTACGAGCAGTACTTC. It yields the protein CASSSTGTGPYEQYF. Complete variable domain (other parts from reference TRBV5-1 and TRBJ2-7): KAGVTQTPRYLIKTRGQQVTLSCSPISGHRSVSWYQQTPGQGLQFLFEYFSETQRNKGNFPGRFSGRQFSNSRSEMNVSTLELGDSALYLCASSSTGTGPYEQYFGPGTRLTVT.

CDR3 protein: CASSRSSGGNDQYF. The CDR3 coding sequence is TGCGCCAGCAGCCGAAGTAGCGGGGGAAATGACCAGTACTTC. The V call is TRBV4-1, the J call TRBJ2-5; 9 bases fit TRBD2. The CDR3 extends over 14 amino acids. Looked up from germline, CDR1 is MGHRA and CDR2 is YSYEKL. Trimming took 4 bases from V and 10 from J; bases not matched to a gene: 10.

This chain connects TRBV6-1 to TRBJ1-5, with a weak D call TRBD1 (6 bases). CDR3 length: 14 residues. Germline CDR1 is MNHNS and CDR2 is SASEGT. Between the trimmed V and J ends, which lost 1 base and 4 bases, there was a span of 8 bases. The CDR3, as DNA: TGTGCCAGCAGTGAAGGACAGGAGAATCAGCCCCAGCATTTT. Amino acids: CASSEGQENQPQHF.

This clonotype appeared a few times. CDR3 sequence (DNA): TGCGCCAGCAGCTTGGAGGGATCCAGGGGACTGAACACCGGGGAGCTGTTTTTT. Its protein product is CASSLEGSRGLNTGELFF. This rearrangement joins TRBV5-1 to TRBJ2-2; either TRBD1 or TRBD2 may fit D (6 bases each). The ends were cut back, 0 bases at V and 1 base at J, with 16 bases in the middle. The germline gives CDR1 SGHRS, CDR2 YFSETQ. The CDR3 covers 18 residues. The full variable domain, completed using reference TRBV5-1 and TRBJ2-2, is KAGVTQTPRYLIKTRGQQVTLSCSPISGHRSVSWYQQTPGQGLQFLFEYFSETQRNKGNFPGRFSGRQFSNSRSEMNVSTLELGDSALYLCASSLEGSRGLNTGELFFGEGSRLTVL.

V is TRBV23-1 and J is TRBJ2-1, with unresolved D. TRBV23-1 is an open reading frame, and its role is uncertain. The CDR3 length is 12 residues. Trimming left V 0 bases short and J 8 bases short, with 5 bases between. The DNA of the CDR3 is TGCGCCAGCAGTCAATCGTGGGATGAGCAGTTCTTC. This gives the protein CASSQSWDEQFF.

This clonotype has only a few counts. V usage is TRBV7-6 and J usage is TRBJ2-2; 8 bases are a match to TRBD1. CDR3 length: 17 amino acids. V shed 4 bases, J shed 4 bases, and the junction held 11 bases outside the gene matches. Looked up from germline, CDR1 is SGHVS and CDR2 is FNYEAQ. This CDR3 is CASSSLFQGAATGELFF. As DNA, the CDR3 is TGTGCCAGCAGCTCCCTCTTCCAGGGGGCGGCCACCGGGGAGCTGTTTTTT.

In this sample, this clonotype turned up a few times. The chain recombines TRBV5-1 with TRBJ2-3; TRBD2 agrees at 7 bases. This CDR3 contains 16 residues. V shed 0 bases and J 2 bases; nucleotides not matched to a gene: 6. Germline loops: CDR1 SGHRS, CDR2 YFSETQ. The CDR3 DNA is TGCGCCAGCAGCTTGGGGGGCGGGGGAGCCACAGATACGCAGTATTTT. This translates into CASSLGGGGATDTQYF.

V and J are TRBV6-2 or TRBV6-3 and TRBJ1-1, with D perhaps TRBD1 (6 bases). The germline V and J ends were trimmed by 4 bases and 4 bases, with 16 bases remaining between them. This CDR3 spans 15 amino acids. The germline V gene encodes CDR1 MNHEY and CDR2 SVGEGT. The CDR3: CASSFRHLRGTEAFF. CDR3 bases: TGTGCCAGCAGTTTCAGACACCTCAGGGGCACTGAAGCTTTCTTT.

The chain joins TRBV5-1 to TRBJ2-5; a weak D match, TRBD2 (5 bases). The germline V gene encodes CDR1 SGHRS and CDR2 YFSETQ. Between the trimmed V and J ends, which lost 0 bases and 0 bases, there was a span of 12 bases. This CDR3 region has 16 residues. The CDR3 sequence: CASSLEDWSYQETQYF. DNA of the CDR3: TGCGCCAGCAGCTTGGAGGACTGGTCGTACCAAGAGACCCAGTACTTC. Full variable domain (remainder filled in from reference TRBV5-1 and TRBJ2-5): KAGVTQTPRYLIKTRGQQVTLSCSPISGHRSVSWYQQTPGQGLQFLFEYFSETQRNKGNFPGRFSGRQFSNSRSEMNVSTLELGDSALYLCASSLEDWSYQETQYFGPGTRLLVL.

The sample holds one count of this clonotype. The V call is TRBV25-1, the J call TRBJ2-7; 12 bases are a match to TRBD2. J gave up 3 bases and V 9 bases, and 3 bases lay outside the gene matches. The germline CDR1 and CDR2 sequences are MGHDK and SYGVNS. The CDR3 sequence is 13 residues long. The DNA for the CDR3 is TGTGCCAGTCGGACTAGCGGGGACTACGAGCAGTACTTC. Its translation: CASRTSGDYEQYF.

This chain links TRBV7-8 with TRBJ2-5; perhaps TRBD1 as D (6 bases). Germline V gene lookup returns CDR1 SGHVS and CDR2 FQNEAQ. The CDR3 sequence is 14 residues long. V was pared by 1 base and J by 5 bases, with 11 bases between. CDR3 nucleotide sequence: TGTGCCAGCAGCTTAGTGGGGGCAACGGAGACCCAGTACTTC. It is translated as CASSLVGATETQYF.

The rearrangement joins TRBV5-1 to TRBJ2-5; no reliable D call. Germline CDR1 and CDR2: SGHRS and YFSETQ. With 4 bases removed from V and 4 bases from J, the gap between germline ends came to 14 bases. CDR3 length: 14 amino acids. CDR3 residues: CASSPSATGETQYF. The CDR3 nucleotides are TGCGCCAGCAGCCCGAGCGCCACGGGAGAGACCCAGTACTTC.